The following is a TCR beta chain sequence with its context. In the study's own analysis: Researchers report that nucleated cell counts were estimated from reference gene primer amplification. Repertoires were generated with immunoSEQ multiplex PCR, while TCRdb's copy carries only in-frame clones and drops some. V, J and clone size are those of that table, while D and trimming were read from the DNA. The sample includes about 300,000 clones, just over 85% of them seen just once. Germline lookup yields CDR1 GTSNPN and CDR2 SVGIG (reference sequence). Losses at the gene ends were 7 bases for V and 0 bases for J; bases not matched to a gene: 7. The CDR3 length is 14 residues. The source of the sample is a study of blood T cell repertoires in COVID-19. About the study: COVID-19 samples, acute and convalescent, were from the United States, Italy and Spain. Sample material is recorded as cDNA or gDNA derived from T cells, B-cell-depleted T cells, or PBMCs.

The clonotype originates from a man younger than 45 who had recovered from COVID-19. Sequenced material: PBMCs or T cells enriched from blood (not recorded which). This chain joins TRBV30 and TRBJ1-1; TRBD1 matches 8 bases. CDR3 loop: CASIGQGVNTEAFF. In DNA form, the CDR3 reads TGTGCCTCGATTGGACAGGGCGTGAACACTGAAGCTTTCTTT.